Listed here are 13 T cell receptor beta chains from one sample, sequenced in a study of T cells after yellow fever vaccination. TCRdb reanalysed the 5' RACE reads using MiXCR and keeps one entry per CDR3 protein. The data show fewer than 350,000 distinct CDR3 sequences, with 8% to 10% seen just once and approximately 19% held by the top ten. Sequencing was performed on PBMCs, taken on the day of the first yellow fever vaccination. Source of these receptors: a man aged 18-30 years who received the YFV17D yellow fever vaccine.

This clonotype has a handful of counts. The chain couples TRBV20-1 to TRBJ2-7; 12 positions agree with TRBD2. Per germline, CDR1 DFQATT and CDR2 SNEGSKA (reference sequence). The V gene end was trimmed by 6 bases and the J gene end by 2 bases; junction bases not matched to a gene: 5. The CDR3 is made up of 14 amino acids. The chain's CDR3 is CSAIGLAGTYEQYF. The CDR3 DNA is TGCAGTGCCATAGGACTAGCGGGGACCTACGAGCAGTACTTC.

The chain combines TRBV20-1 with TRBJ1-2; D perhaps matches TRBD1 (5 bases). Trimming left V 0 bases short and J 8 bases short, with 16 bases between. Germline CDR1 is DFQATT and CDR2 is SNEGSKA (reference sequence). CDR3 length: 14 amino acids. The CDR3 spells CSARDRRQPEGYTF. CDR3 nucleotide sequence: TGCAGTGCTAGAGATAGGCGACAGCCAGAGGGCTACACCTTC.

This clonotype was detected many times. The chain is built from TRBV20-1 and TRBJ2-1, with a weak D call TRBD2 (6 bases). Germline CDR1 DFQATT, CDR2 SNEGSKA (reference sequence). V lost 3 bases to trimming and J lost 3 bases, with 12 bases between them. CDR3 length: 14 residues. DNA for the CDR3: TGCAGTGCTAGTGGGACTGCATACTACAATGAGCAGTTCTTC. This codes for CSASGTAYYNEQFF.

This clonotype was seen a few times. The V gene is TRBV25-1, the J gene TRBJ1-5; TRBD1 matches 9 bases. This CDR3 has 14 residues. Germline lookup yields CDR1 MGHDK and CDR2 SYGVNS. V trimming: 4 bases; J trimming: 5 bases; junction bases outside the gene matches: 3. The CDR3 loop reads CASSGTGGYQPQHF. The CDR3 DNA reads as TGTGCCAGCAGTGGAACAGGGGGCTATCAGCCCCAGCATTTT. The full variable domain, completed using reference TRBV25-1 and TRBJ1-5, is EADIYQTPRYLVIGTGKKITLECSQTMGHDKMYWYQQDPGMELHLIHYSYGVNSTEKGDLSSESTVSRIRTEHFPLTLESARPSHTSQYLCASSGTGGYQPQHFGDGTRLSIL.

This clonotype occurred a few times. This chain links TRBV5-5 with TRBJ1-6; 7 positions agree with TRBD1. The V gene end was trimmed by 4 bases and the J gene end by 6 bases; junction bases not matched to a gene: 4. The germline CDR1 and CDR2 sequences are SGHKS and YYEKEE (reference sequence). The CDR3 totals 14 residues. The CDR3, as DNA: TGTGCCAGCAGCGCCAGGGACAGTAATTCACCCCTCCACTTT. Amino acids: CASSARDSNSPLHF. The full variable domain, in which reference TRBV5-5 and TRBJ1-6 provide the parts outside the CDR3, is DAGVTQSPTHLIKTRGQQVTLRCSPISGHKSVSWYQQVLGQGPQFIFQYYEKEERGRGNFPDRFSARQFPNYSSELNVNALLLGDSALYLCASSARDSNSPLHFGNGTRLTVT.

The chain joins TRBV3-1 to TRBJ2-3; TRBD1 agrees at 7 bases. Germline CDR1 is LGHDT and CDR2 is YNNKEL (reference sequence). CDR3 length equals 13 residues. Trimming removed 3 bases from V and 9 bases from J; junction bases left unmatched: 6. The CDR3 region is CASSQAGGGTQYF. The CDR3 DNA follows: TGTGCCAGCAGCCAGGCAGGGGGTGGCACGCAGTATTTT.

CDR3 bases: TGTGCCATCATGCTCGTGGTGCGGGGCTGGGAGCAGTACGTC. This codes for CAIMLVVRGWEQYV. The gene calls are TRBV2 and TRBJ2-7, with D maybe TRBD2 (6 bases). Looked up from germline, CDR1 is SNHLY and CDR2 is FYNNEI. The length of the CDR3 is 14 residues. V lost 10 bases, J lost 7 bases, and 23 bases lay in between.

The sample holds many counts of this clonotype. V is TRBV11-2 and J is TRBJ2-3, with 9 bases matching TRBD1. The CDR3 totals 16 residues. Germline assignment: CDR1 SGHAT and CDR2 FQNNGV. V dropped 5 bases and J dropped 0; count of bases not matched to a gene: 6. The CDR3 nucleotides read TGTGCCAGCAGCCTTAGACAGGGGGGGAGCACAGATACGCAGTATTTT. Translated, it gives CASSLRQGGSTDTQYF. Filled out from reference TRBV11-2 and TRBJ2-3, the complete variable domain reads EAGVAQSPRYKIIEKRQSVAFWCNPISGHATLYWYQQILGQGPKLLIQFQNNGVVDDSQLPKDRFSAERLKGVDSTLKIQPAKLEDSAVYLCASSLRQGGSTDTQYFGPGTRLTVL.

The chain couples TRBV5-4 to TRBJ1-6; 11 bases are shared with TRBD1. Germline V CDR1 and CDR2: SGHNT, YYREEE (reference sequence). V lost 3 bases to trimming and J lost 9 bases; unmatched junction nucleotides: 5. CDR3 length: 15 residues. The CDR3 nucleotides read TGTGCCAGCAGCTGGACCGGGACAGGGGGTTCACCCCTCCACTTT. The encoded protein is CASSWTGTGGSPLHF.

The chain carries TRBV14 and TRBJ2-3; D not resolved. Trimming pared 0 bases from V and 4 bases from J, leaving 8 bases between. CDR3 length: 14 residues. Germline assignment: CDR1 SGHDN and CDR2 FVKESK. The CDR3 region is CASSQEIGADTQYF. CDR3 nucleotide sequence: TGTGCCAGCAGCCAAGAAATTGGCGCAGATACGCAGTATTTT.

This clonotype has only a few counts. The CDR3 loop is CAISRGGDSNQPQHF. In nucleotides, the CDR3 is TGTGCCATCAGTAGGGGGGGGGATAGCAATCAGCCCCAGCATTTT. This rearrangement joins TRBV10-3 to TRBJ1-5; the D gene is possibly TRBD1 (6 bases). With 5 bases removed from V and 0 bases from J, the gap between germline ends came to 11 bases. There are 15 residues in the CDR3. Germline loops: CDR1 ENHRY, CDR2 SYGVKD.

This clonotype has ten or more counts. The chain links TRBV12-3 or TRBV12-4 to TRBJ1-2, with 7 bases matching TRBD1. CDR3 size: 11 residues. V was clipped by 6 bases and J by 10 bases; unmatched bases: 5. The CDR3 loop reads CASSPGQVYTF. The CDR3, as DNA: TGTGCCAGCAGCCCTGGACAGGTCTACACCTTC.

The genes are TRBV6-1 and TRBJ1-2, with 8 bases matching TRBD1. The junction had 2 bases not matched to a gene; V was cut back by 5 bases and J by 3 bases. The CDR3 length is 13 residues. CDR1 and CDR2 from the germline V gene are MNHNS and SASEGT. The CDR3 is CASSRTGHYGYTF. As DNA, the CDR3 is TGTGCCAGCAGTCGGACAGGGCACTATGGCTACACCTTC.